The clone carrying this TCR beta chain is a singleton in its sample. Its antigen is unidentified. Genomic DNA belonging to each subset was distributed in equal measure over several immunoSEQ plates. The assay was immunoSEQ multiplex PCR, and TCRdb's table has in-frame clones only and misses some. The data hold 850,000 to 1,200,000 clones, with roughly 75% observed a single time. This specimen comes from a study of shared clonotypes between healthy human individuals. Turning to the study itself: Plates per donor: three CD4 naive, three CD4 memory, two CD8 naive, one CD8 memory. Findings and caveats of the study: Specimens sampled were limited to blood, with tissue repertoires likely differing.

CD4+ cells were split into CD45RA+ naive and CD45RA-negative memory subsets. Deletions cut 1 base from V and 3 bases from J, with 15 bases between. The CDR3 is 16 amino acids. Germline values: CDR1 LGHNA, CDR2 YNFKEQ. The chain links TRBV4-2 to TRBJ1-1; D gene uncertain. Input material: memory CD4+ T cells sorted from blood. Subset in this sample: CD45RA-negative fraction. The clonotype was recovered from a man aged 18 to 30 in good health. The CDR3 sequence is CASSQVEGSGDTEAFF. Here the CDR3 DNA reads TGTGCCAGCAGCCAAGTGGAGGGTAGCGGGGACACTGAAGCTTTCTTT.